One TCR beta chain is described in this entry. The data are from a study of T cell changes during pregnancy in multiple sclerosis. From germline, CDR1 is LGHNT and CDR2 FRNRAP. The CDR3 consists of 15 residues. V dropped 6 bases and J dropped 5; count of bases not matched to a gene: 11. Sequencing used immunoSEQ multiplex PCR; TCRdb keeps in-frame clones, though not all of them. The table records roughly 42,000 clones, 70% to 90% of them present only once. This TCR was sampled from a female donor with multiple sclerosis, enrolled in a pregnancy study. The sequenced sample was CD4+ T cells from peripheral blood mononuclear cells, obtained in the first trimester of pregnancy. This chain joins TRBV12-5 and TRBJ2-7; the match to TRBD1 covers 9 bases. The CDR3 is CASGRGGQGWDEQYF. The CDR3 nucleotides are TGTGCTAGTGGACGTGGGGGACAGGGTTGGGACGAGCAGTACTTC.